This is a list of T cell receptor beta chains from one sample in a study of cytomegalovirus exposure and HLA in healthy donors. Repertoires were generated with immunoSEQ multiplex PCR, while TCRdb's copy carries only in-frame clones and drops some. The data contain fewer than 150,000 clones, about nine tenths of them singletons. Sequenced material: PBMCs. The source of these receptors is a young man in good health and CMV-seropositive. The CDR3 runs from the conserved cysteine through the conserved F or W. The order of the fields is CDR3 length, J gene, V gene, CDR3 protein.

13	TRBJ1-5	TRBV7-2	CASSLDQGLPQHF
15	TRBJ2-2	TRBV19	CASSMNHGATGELFF
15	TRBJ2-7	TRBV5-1	CASSLNDRAVYEQYF
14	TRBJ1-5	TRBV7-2	CASSPGTGQRPQHF
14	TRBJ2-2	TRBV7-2	CASSLGPQGRELFF
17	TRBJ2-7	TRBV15	CATSRDLGRGSSYEQYF
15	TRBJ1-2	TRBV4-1	CASSPPLSPNYGYTF
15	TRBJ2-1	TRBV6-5	CASSYQGAPGNEQFF
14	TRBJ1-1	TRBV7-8	CASETGDAGTEAFF
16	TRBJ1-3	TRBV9	CASSVASRGHGNTIYF
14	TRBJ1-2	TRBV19	CASSREGQYYGYTF
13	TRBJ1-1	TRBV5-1	CASSLRSNTEAFF
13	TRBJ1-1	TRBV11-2	CASRGGGGTEAFF
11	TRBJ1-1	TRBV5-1	CASSQTGEAFF
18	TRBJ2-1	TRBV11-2	CASSLVVSGQGYNNEQFF
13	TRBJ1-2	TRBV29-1	CSVGTNRGHGYTF
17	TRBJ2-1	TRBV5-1	CASSSTPGDRGGNEQFF
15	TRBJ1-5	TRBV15	CATSRDQGQSQPQHF
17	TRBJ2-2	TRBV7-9	CASSFLTSGVNTGELFF
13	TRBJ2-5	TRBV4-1	CASSQYMSETQYF
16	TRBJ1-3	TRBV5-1	CASSLYPLSSGNTIYF
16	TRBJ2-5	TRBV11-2	CASSLWAGQSRETQYF
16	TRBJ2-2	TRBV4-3	CASSQDRGRNTGELFF
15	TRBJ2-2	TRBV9	CASSPAGASTGELFF
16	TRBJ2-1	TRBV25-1	CASSTSGHLSYNEQFF
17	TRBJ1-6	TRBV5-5	CASSLVDQGAISSPLHF
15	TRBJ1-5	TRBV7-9	CASTLGTGVDQPQHF
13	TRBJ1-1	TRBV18	CASSPEQESEAFF
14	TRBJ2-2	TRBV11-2	CASSSGQLTGELFF
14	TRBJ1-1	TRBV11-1	CASSGDRVNTEAFF
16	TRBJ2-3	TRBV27	CASRALAGGSTDTQYF
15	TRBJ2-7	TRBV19	CASSIGGQGRGEQYF
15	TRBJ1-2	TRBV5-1	CASSLALSFNYGYTF
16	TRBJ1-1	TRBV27	CASSPQWARQGTEAFF
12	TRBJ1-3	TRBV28	CASSPTGGAIYF
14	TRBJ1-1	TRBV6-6	CASSPWKEGTEAFF
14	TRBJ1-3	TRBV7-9	CASSPDRAVNTIYF
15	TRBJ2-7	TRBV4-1	CASSQEAIRTYEQYF
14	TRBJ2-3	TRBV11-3	CASSLNRGGDTQYF
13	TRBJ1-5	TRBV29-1	CSVAGDSNQPQHF
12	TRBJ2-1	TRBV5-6	CASSLEANEQFF
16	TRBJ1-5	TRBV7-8	CASSLKEGGGHQPQHF
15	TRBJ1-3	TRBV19	CASSPGTSSGNTIYF
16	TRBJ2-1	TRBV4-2	CASSPSRGSNGNEQFF
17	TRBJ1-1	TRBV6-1	CASSDTEATGEVTEAFF
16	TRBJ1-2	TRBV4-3	CASSPRHRGREYGYTF
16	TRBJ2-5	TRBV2	CASSEAGPRDQETQYF
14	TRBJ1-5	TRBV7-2	CASSLARANQPQHF